These 24 T cell receptor beta chains came from one sample sequenced in a study of cytomegalovirus exposure and HLA in healthy donors. The PCR contained 60 Vbeta and 13 Jbeta primers. Using immunoSEQ multiplex PCR, the repertoire was profiled, and TCRdb retains in-frame clones only, with some absent. This sample has about 170,000 clones, with around 80% found just once. The specimen was PBMCs. The source of these receptors is a man between 18 and 35 years old in good health and CMV-seronegative.

This clone occurred a few times. V gene TRBV6-1 combines with J gene TRBJ2-7; D possibly corresponds to TRBD2 (6 bases). The ends were cut back, 5 bases at V and 3 bases at J, with 11 bases in the middle. CDR3 length equals 13 residues. Germline-derived CDR1 and CDR2 are MNHNS and SASEGT. The DNA for the CDR3 is TGTGCCAGCAGTCATACTAGCAGCTACGAGCAGTACTTC. Its translation is CASSHTSSYEQYF.

This clone was found a few times. Other DNA sequences within the sample encode an identical CDR3. V and J are TRBV6-1 and TRBJ2-6; maybe TRBD2 (5 bases). Germline lookup yields CDR1 MNHNS and CDR2 SASEGT. V lost 3 bases, J lost 4 bases, and 7 bases lay in between. The CDR3 extends over 14 amino acids. This CDR3 reads CASSEGAGANVLTF. CDR3 in DNA: TGTGCCAGCAGTGAGGGAGCCGGGGCCAACGTCCTGACTTTC.

This clone was picked up a small number of times. The chain combines TRBV29-1 with TRBJ2-7; 8 nucleotides line up with TRBD2. The CDR3 spans 13 residues. J lost 4 bases, V lost 5 bases, and 7 bases had no gene match. Germline V gene data show CDR1 as SQVTM and CDR2 as ANQGSEA. The CDR3 DNA is TGCAGCGTTCTGAGCGGGAGTATATACGAGCAGTACTTC. This encodes CSVLSGSIYEQYF.

The chain employs TRBV5-8 and TRBJ1-5, with D possibly being TRBD1 (5 bases). The V gene's germline CDR1 is SGHTS and CDR2 YDEGEE. There are 16 residues in the CDR3. The V gene lost 0 bases and the J gene lost 2 bases, with 12 bases spanning the gap. CDR3 bases: TGTGCCAGCAGCTTGGAGCGGGTCAGGGGCAATCAGCCCCAGCATTTT. Translated, it gives CASSLERVRGNQPQHF.

The V and J genes are TRBV7-9 and TRBJ2-3; 7 nucleotides line up with TRBD2. The ends lost 5 bases at V and 0 bases at J; junction bases unmatched: 14. The CDR3 covers 18 residues. Germline values: CDR1 SEHNR, CDR2 FQNEAQ (reference sequence). The CDR3 nucleotides are TGTGCCAGCAGCACTAGCGCGGCTAGCCTCATGAGCACAGATACGCAGTATTTT. Its protein is CASSTSAASLMSTDTQYF.

J is TRBJ1-2 and V is TRBV9; weak D call: TRBD1 (6 bases). Per germline, CDR1 SGDLS and CDR2 YYNGEE. Trimming stripped 4 bases from V and 1 base from J, with 14 bases between. CDR3 size: 15 residues. CDR3 in DNA: TGTGCCAGCAGCCCTAACAGGGTTGGTAACTATGGCTACACCTTC. As protein: CASSPNRVGNYGYTF.

This clone has just one count. The rearrangement links TRBV25-1 to TRBJ2-5, with 7 bases lining up with TRBD2. The V gene's germline CDR1 is MGHDK and CDR2 SYGVNS. After removal of 7 bases from V and 2 bases from J, the junction contained 10 bases not matched to a gene. There are 15 residues in the CDR3. The CDR3 loop reads CASTEREGTQETQYF. The DNA for the CDR3 is TGTGCCAGCACCGAAAGGGAGGGGACTCAAGAGACCCAGTACTTC.

The chain uses TRBV11-2 and TRBJ2-6; the D gene is possibly TRBD2 (5 bases). The CDR3 covers 16 residues. V dropped 5 bases and J dropped 3 bases, with 14 bases sitting between them. The germline gives CDR1 SGHAT, CDR2 FQNNGV. The CDR3 DNA reads as TGTGCCAGCAGCGTAGGACTGTTACGTGGGGCCAACGTCCTGACTTTC. Residues: CASSVGLLRGANVLTF.

The chain combines TRBV9 with TRBJ2-5, with D maybe TRBD2 (6 bases). Trimming left V 4 bases short and J 4 bases short, with 17 bases between. Germline CDR1 is SGDLS and CDR2 is YYNGEE. CDR3 length: 15 residues. The CDR3 DNA sequence: TGTGCCAGCAGCAAAAAAGCGGGCCAAGGAGAGACCCAGTACTTC. Translated, it gives CASSKKAGQGETQYF.

This clone was counted between two and nine times. The chain is built from TRBV7-8 and TRBJ1-3; the D gene is possibly TRBD1 (5 bases). Between the trimmed V and J ends, which lost 5 bases and 2 bases, there was a span of 10 bases. The CDR3 has 14 amino acids. Germline CDR1 is SGHVS and CDR2 is FQNEAQ. The CDR3 nucleotides read TGTGCCAGCAGCCAAAGCAGGGCTGGAAACACCATATATTTT. It translates to CASSQSRAGNTIYF. Full variable domain (outside the CDR3, taken from reference TRBV7-8 and TRBJ1-3): GAGVSQSPRYKVAKRGQDVALRCDPISGHVSLFWYQQALGQGPEFLTYFQNEAQLDKSGLPSDRFFAERPEGSVSTLKIQRTQQEDSAVYLCASSQSRAGNTIYFGEGSWLTVV.

V usage is TRBV10-3 and J usage is TRBJ2-3, with TRBD2 matching over 12 bases. CDR1 is ENHRY and CDR2 is SYGVKD in the germline V gene. The J segment lost 1 base and the V segment lost 5 bases, leaving 1 base of the junction unmatched. The CDR3 is 15 amino acids. CDR3 nucleotides: TGTGCCATCAGTAGGACTAGCGGGGGCACAGATACGCAGTATTTT. Amino acid sequence: CAISRTSGGTDTQYF.

The rearrangement joins TRBV7-8 to TRBJ2-1; TRBD2 aligns across 9 bases. Germline trimming cut 1 base from V and 3 bases from J; bases unmatched to any gene: 4. This CDR3 has 16 amino acids. Germline V gene lookup returns CDR1 SGHVS and CDR2 FQNEAQ. In DNA, the CDR3 is TGTGCCAGCAGCTTAGGTCGCGGGAGGGGCTACAATGAGCAGTTCTTC. Translating it yields CASSLGRGRGYNEQFF.

In DNA form, the CDR3 reads TGTGCCAGCAGTTTTCCCGGGATATACGAGCAGTACTTC. Translation: CASSFPGIYEQYF. The chain has TRBV28 and TRBJ2-7; TRBD2 is a possible D gene (5 bases). The V gene lost 3 bases and the J gene lost 4 bases, with 10 bases spanning the gap. CDR1 and CDR2 (germline): MDHEN, SYDVKM. CDR3 size: 13 residues.

This chain uses TRBV4-2 with TRBJ2-1; TRBD2 might be the D (6 bases). Germline CDR1 LGHNA, CDR2 YNFKEQ. The CDR3 spans 17 residues. V shed 0 bases and J shed 2 bases, with 14 bases lying between them. CDR3 DNA: TGTGCCAGCAGCCAAGATAGGTGGCGGGAAACCTACAATGAGCAGTTCTTC. The encoded protein is CASSQDRWRETYNEQFF.

The J gene is TRBJ2-7, the V gene TRBV11-2; 9 nucleotides line up with TRBD2. Trimming cost V 1 base and J 2 bases; bases outside gene matches: 3. The CDR3 is made up of 15 amino acids. Germline V gives CDR1 SGHAT, CDR2 FQNNGV. CDR3 loop: CASSLVPSGTYEQYF. CDR3 nucleotide sequence: TGTGCCAGCAGCTTAGTTCCTAGCGGGACCTACGAGCAGTACTTC.

J is TRBJ2-1 and V is TRBV2, with 11 bases lining up with TRBD1. Germline loops: CDR1 SNHLY, CDR2 FYNNEI. The CDR3 spans 14 residues. The J segment lost 5 bases and the V segment lost 7 bases, leaving 4 bases of the junction unmatched. The CDR3 bases are TGTGCCAGCATCGGACAGGGGGCACACAATGAGCAGTTCTTC. Translation gives CASIGQGAHNEQFF.

The chain is built from TRBV5-4 and TRBJ2-1; a possible D gene is TRBD1 (6 bases). CDR1 and CDR2 (germline): SGHNT, YYREEE (reference sequence). Trimming removed 6 bases at V and 5 bases at J, with 12 bases between. The CDR3 consists of 13 residues. The CDR3 protein is CASTGTTNNEQFF. The CDR3, as DNA: TGTGCCAGCACCGGGACAACGAACAATGAGCAGTTCTTC.

The chain recombines TRBV5-4 with TRBJ1-4, with 7 positions matching TRBD1. Germline CDR1 and CDR2: SGHNT and YYREEE (reference sequence). The CDR3 has 14 amino acids. With V trimmed by 4 bases and J by 6 bases, 6 bases remained unmatched. CDR3 in amino acids: CASSRQGGDEKLFF. CDR3 DNA sequence: TGTGCCAGCAGCCGACAGGGCGGGGATGAAAAACTGTTTTTT.

The chain has TRBV9 and TRBJ2-1; TRBD1 matches 9 bases. Germline V gene sequence: CDR1 SGDLS, CDR2 YYNGEE. Trimming took 1 base from V and 6 from J; bases not matched to a gene: 5. The CDR3 is 15 residues long. Written as DNA, the CDR3 is TGTGCCAGCAGCGTACGACAGGGGGTGGTCAATGAGCAGTTCTTC. Translating gives CASSVRQGVVNEQFF.

This chain joins TRBV9 and TRBJ2-7, with 11 nucleotides matching TRBD1. Germline assignment: CDR1 SGDLS and CDR2 YYNGEE. This CDR3 spans 15 amino acids. Losses at the gene ends were 0 bases for V and 5 bases for J; bases not matched to a gene: 4. The CDR3 sequence: CASSVGLGQGDEQYF. Written as DNA, the CDR3 is TGTGCCAGCAGCGTAGGCCTGGGACAGGGGGACGAGCAGTACTTC.

The rearrangement joins TRBV27 to TRBJ1-6; no clear D gene. This CDR3 spans 12 amino acids. Germline V lookup: CDR1 MNHEY, CDR2 SMNVEV (reference sequence). V lost 2 bases and J lost 13, with 9 bases in between. The DNA of the CDR3 is TGTGCCAGCAGTTTAACCCTCGGGCCCCTCCACTTT. Protein product: CASSLTLGPLHF.

Here the CDR3 DNA reads TGTGCCAGCAGCCCGGGGTCCCGGGACTACACCTTC. Its translation is CASSPGSRDYTF. This chain links TRBV7-9 with TRBJ1-2; D gene ambiguous. The CDR3 extends over 12 amino acids. Between the trimmed V and J ends, which lost 5 bases and 10 bases, there was a span of 14 bases. Germline V lookup: CDR1 SEHNR, CDR2 FQNEAQ (reference sequence).

This sequence joins TRBV29-1 and TRBJ2-7, with D possibly matching TRBD1 (6 bases). This CDR3 comprises 15 residues. Trimming removed 4 bases at V and 4 bases at J, with 20 bases between. Germline values: CDR1 SQVTM, CDR2 ANQGSEA. In nucleotides, the CDR3 is TGCAGCGTTGTGGCAGTCGGACAGTATGAATACGAGCAGTACTTC. It specifies CSVVAVGQYEYEQYF.

The chain carries TRBV5-1 and TRBJ2-1; 7 nucleotides agree with TRBD2. The CDR3 runs 15 residues. After removal of 3 bases from V and 8 bases from J, the junction contained 11 bases not matched to a gene. Germline loops: CDR1 SGHRS, CDR2 YFSETQ. The CDR3 DNA reads as TGCGCCAGCAGCTCCAATACCGGGACTAAAGATGAGCAGTTCTTC. This translates into CASSSNTGTKDEQFF.